This T cell receptor beta chain was captured by sequencing in a study of T-cell memory formation after mild COVID-19. General study points: Contracting CD8+ clones were enriched in EMRA, CD4+ mainly in CM and EM. There was a balanced CD4/CD8 profile in clones contracting day 15 to 85, and later expanders leaned CD4+.

A word on this clonotype: As yet, its antigen is unknown.

The 5'RACE method, run with constant-segment primers, produced TCR alpha and TCR beta cDNA libraries (carrying sample barcodes and UMIs). Using its own MiXCR run on the 5' RACE reads, TCRdb lists one record per CDR3 protein. The data contain under 35,000 distinct CDR3 sequences, less than 8% of them singletons. V lost 5 bases, J lost 6 bases, and 10 bases stayed unmatched. The germline CDR1 and CDR2 sequences are LNHDA and SQIVND (reference sequence). The CDR3 loop spans 15 amino acids. This chain joins TRBV19 and TRBJ1-2, with 9 positions matching TRBD1. This clonotype was obtained from an adult woman who had mild COVID-19 (a few samples of this study predate the infection). Cell type and time point are not known. Sequencing used PBMCs or a T cell subset sorted from them (not recorded which). The CDR3 DNA follows: TGTGCCAGTAGTCCGGGACAGGGAAAGCGCGATGGCTACACCTTC. It yields the protein CASSPGQGKRDGYTF.